The source of this T cell receptor (beta chain) is a study of cytomegalovirus exposure and HLA in healthy donors. Study-level information: An earlier analysis found around 100 million unique TCR beta sequences from 200 million or so T cells.

Both 60 Vbeta primers and 13 Jbeta primers went into the PCR. This table comes from immunoSEQ multiplex PCR, and its TCRdb copy is limited to in-frame clones, with some not included. The sample carries 110,000 to 150,000 clones, 72% recorded once. This clone came up a few times. Its target is not known. CDR3 length: 13 amino acids. Per the germline V gene, CDR1 is ENHRY and CDR2 is SYGVKD. Trimming cost V 1 base and J 4 bases, with 6 bases left between them. Study-wide results and caveats: For TCR beta chains, V- and J-gene trimming was later linked to a missense DCLRE1C variant. Reportedly, a later analysis found an Asian-associated ancestry cluster had fewer N-insertions than the roughly 670-donor mean.

The chain couples TRBV10-3 to TRBJ2-3; D remains ambiguous. The material sequenced was PBMCs. The TCR was taken from a middle-aged man in good health and CMV-seronegative. In nucleotides, the CDR3 is TGTGCCATCAGTGAGTACCAGGCAGATACGCAGTATTTT. Translation: CAISEYQADTQYF.